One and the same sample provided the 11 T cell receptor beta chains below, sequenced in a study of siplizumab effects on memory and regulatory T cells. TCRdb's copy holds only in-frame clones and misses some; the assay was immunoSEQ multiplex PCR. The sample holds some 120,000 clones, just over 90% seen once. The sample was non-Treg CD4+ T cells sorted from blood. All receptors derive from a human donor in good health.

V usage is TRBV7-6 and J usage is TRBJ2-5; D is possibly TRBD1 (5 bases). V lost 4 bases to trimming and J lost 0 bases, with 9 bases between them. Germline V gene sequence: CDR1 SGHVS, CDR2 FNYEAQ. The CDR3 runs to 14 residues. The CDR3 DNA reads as TGTGCCAGCAGCTGGACAATGTACCAAGAGACCCAGTACTTC. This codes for CASSWTMYQETQYF.

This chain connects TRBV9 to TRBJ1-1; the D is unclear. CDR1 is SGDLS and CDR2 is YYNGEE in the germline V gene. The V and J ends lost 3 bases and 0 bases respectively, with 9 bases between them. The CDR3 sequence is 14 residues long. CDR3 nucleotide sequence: TGTGCCAGCAGCGCCCTGAGTATGAACACTGAAGCTTTCTTT. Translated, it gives CASSALSMNTEAFF.

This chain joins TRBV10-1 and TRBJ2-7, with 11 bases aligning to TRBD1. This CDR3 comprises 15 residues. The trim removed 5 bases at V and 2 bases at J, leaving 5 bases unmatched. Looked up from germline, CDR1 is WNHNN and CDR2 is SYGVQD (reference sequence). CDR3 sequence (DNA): TGCGCCAGCAGTTCCGGGACAGGGGGGACCTACGAGCAGTACTTC. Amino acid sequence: CASSSGTGGTYEQYF.

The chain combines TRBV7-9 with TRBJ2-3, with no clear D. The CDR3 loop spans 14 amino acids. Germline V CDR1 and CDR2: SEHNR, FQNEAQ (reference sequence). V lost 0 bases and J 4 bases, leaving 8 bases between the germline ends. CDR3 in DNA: TGTGCCAGCAGCTTAGCTTGGGGTGCAGATACGCAGTATTTT. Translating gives CASSLAWGADTQYF.

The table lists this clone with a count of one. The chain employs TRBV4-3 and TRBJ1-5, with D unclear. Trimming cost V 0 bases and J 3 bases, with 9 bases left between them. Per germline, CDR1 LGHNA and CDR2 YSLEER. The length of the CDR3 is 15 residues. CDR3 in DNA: TGCGCCAGCAGCCAAGACTGGGTTAACAATCAGCCCCAGCATTTT. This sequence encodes CASSQDWVNNQPQHF.

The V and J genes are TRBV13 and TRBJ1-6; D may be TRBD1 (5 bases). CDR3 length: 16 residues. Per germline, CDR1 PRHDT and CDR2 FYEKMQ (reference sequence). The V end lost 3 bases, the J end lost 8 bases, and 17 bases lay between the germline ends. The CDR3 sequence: CASSLLGGQGDSPLHF. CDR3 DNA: TGTGCCAGCAGCTTGCTGGGTGGGCAGGGAGATTCACCCCTCCACTTT.

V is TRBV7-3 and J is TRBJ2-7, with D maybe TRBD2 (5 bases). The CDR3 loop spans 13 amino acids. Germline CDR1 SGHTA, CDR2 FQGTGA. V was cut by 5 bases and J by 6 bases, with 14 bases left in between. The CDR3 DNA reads TGTGCCAGCAGCCTACAAAGGGCGGGCGAGCAGTACTTC. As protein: CASSLQRAGEQYF.

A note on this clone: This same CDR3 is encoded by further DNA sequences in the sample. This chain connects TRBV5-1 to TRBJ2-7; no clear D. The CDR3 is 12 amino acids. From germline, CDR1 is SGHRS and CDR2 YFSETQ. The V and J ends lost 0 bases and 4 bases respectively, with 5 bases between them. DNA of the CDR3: TGCGCCAGCAGCTTGGATCTGTACGAGCAGTACTTC. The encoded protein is CASSLDLYEQYF.

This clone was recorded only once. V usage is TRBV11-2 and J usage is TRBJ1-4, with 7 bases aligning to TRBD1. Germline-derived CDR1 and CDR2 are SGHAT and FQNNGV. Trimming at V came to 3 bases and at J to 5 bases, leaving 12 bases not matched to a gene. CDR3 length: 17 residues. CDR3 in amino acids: CASSFGYRGAENEKLFF. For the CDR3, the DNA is TGTGCCAGCAGCTTTGGGTACAGGGGCGCTGAGAATGAAAAACTGTTTTTT.

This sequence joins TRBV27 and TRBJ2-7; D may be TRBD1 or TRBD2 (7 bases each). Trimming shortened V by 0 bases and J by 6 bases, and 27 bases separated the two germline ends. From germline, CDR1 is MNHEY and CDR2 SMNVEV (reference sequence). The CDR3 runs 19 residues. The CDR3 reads CASSLSTGRRGGGTGEQYF. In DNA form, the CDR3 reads TGTGCCAGCAGTTTATCGACAGGGAGACGCGGGGGAGGTACGGGCGAGCAGTACTTC.

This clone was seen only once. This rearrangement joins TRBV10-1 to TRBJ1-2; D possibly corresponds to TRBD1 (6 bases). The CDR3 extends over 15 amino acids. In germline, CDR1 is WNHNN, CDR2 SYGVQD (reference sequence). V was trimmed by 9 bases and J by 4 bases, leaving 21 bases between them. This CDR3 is CARKPWEGGCYGYTF. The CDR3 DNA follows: TGCGCCAGGAAGCCCTGGGAGGGGGGATGCTATGGCTACACCTTC.